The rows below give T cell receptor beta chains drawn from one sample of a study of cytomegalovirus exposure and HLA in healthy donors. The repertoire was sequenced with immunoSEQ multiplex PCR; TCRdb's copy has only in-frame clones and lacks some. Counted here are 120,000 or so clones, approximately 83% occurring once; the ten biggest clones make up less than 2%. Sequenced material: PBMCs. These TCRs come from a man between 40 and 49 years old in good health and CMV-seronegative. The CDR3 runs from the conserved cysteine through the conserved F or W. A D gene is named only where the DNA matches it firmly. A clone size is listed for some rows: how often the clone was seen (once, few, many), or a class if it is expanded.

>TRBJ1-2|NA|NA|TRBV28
TGTGCCAGCAGTTTAGCGGGGGCAGACTATGGCTACACCTTC
CASSLAGADYGYTF
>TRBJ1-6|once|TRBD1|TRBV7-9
TGTGCCAGCAGCTCGACAGGGGGCAATTCACCCCTCCACTTT
CASSSTGGNSPLHF
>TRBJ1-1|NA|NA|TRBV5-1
TGCGCCAGCAGCTTTAACAGCCAAAACACTGAAGCTTTCTTT
CASSFNSQNTEAFF
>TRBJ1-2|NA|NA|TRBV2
TGTGCCAGCAGTGATAACAGGGACTATGGCTACACCTTC
CASSDNRDYGYTF
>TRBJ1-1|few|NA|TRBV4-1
TGCGCCAGCAGCCAAGAAAACAGAATAAGGACTGAAGCTTTCTTT
CASSQENRIRTEAFF
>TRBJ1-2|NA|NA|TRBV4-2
TGTGCCAGCAGCCAAGAAGGGAGTCGGCGGCATGGCTACACCTTC
CASSQEGSRRHGYTF
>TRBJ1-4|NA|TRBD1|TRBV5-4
TGTGCCAGCAGCCCATCCGGGACAGGGATTGAAAAACTGTTTTTT
CASSPSGTGIEKLFF
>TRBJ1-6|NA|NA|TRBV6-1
TGTGCCAGCACCAATTTAGCCTCCTATAATTCACCCCTCCACTTT
CASTNLASYNSPLHF
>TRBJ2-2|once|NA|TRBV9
TGTGCCAGCAGCGTAAGGAATTGGGGCTACACCGGGGAGCTGTTTTTT
CASSVRNWGYTGELFF
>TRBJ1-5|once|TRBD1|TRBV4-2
TGTGCCAGCAGCCAAGAGCCCTTGCCGAATGGACAGGATCAGCCCCAGCATTTT
CASSQEPLPNGQDQPQHF
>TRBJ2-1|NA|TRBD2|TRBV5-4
TGTGCCACCCAAGCGGGGACTAACAATGAGCAGTTCTTC
CATQAGTNNEQFF
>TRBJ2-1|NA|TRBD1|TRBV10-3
TGTGCCGTAGGGGGCGGGAATGAGCAGTTCTTC
CAVGGGNEQFF
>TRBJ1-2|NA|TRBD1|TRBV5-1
TGCGCCAGCAGCTTGGGGGGGACAGGGACTGGCTACACCTTC
CASSLGGTGTGYTF
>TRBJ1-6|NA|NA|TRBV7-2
TGTGCCAGCAGCTTAGAGGGAGGAGGGCCCCTCCACTTT
CASSLEGGGPLHF
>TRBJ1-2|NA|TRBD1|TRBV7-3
TGTGCCAGCAGCGCGCCTGGGACAGTTGACTACACCTTC
CASSAPGTVDYTF
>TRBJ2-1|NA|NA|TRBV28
TGTGCGAGTTACCCCGCAGGCTCCTACAATGAGCAGTTCTTC
CASYPAGSYNEQFF
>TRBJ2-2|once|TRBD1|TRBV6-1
TGTGCCAGCAAGGGGACAGGGGCCGGGGAGCTGTTTTTT
CASKGTGAGELFF
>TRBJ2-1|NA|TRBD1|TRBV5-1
TGCGCCAGCGGGCCGACCGGGACAGCCTCCTACAATGAGCAGTTCTTC
CASGPTGTASYNEQFF
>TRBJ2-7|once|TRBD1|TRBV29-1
TGCAGCGCCGGGACAGGGGGCCGATACGAGCAGTACTTC
CSAGTGGRYEQYF
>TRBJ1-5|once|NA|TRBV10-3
TGTGCCATCAGTGAGGGAAGGGGAGGCCAGCCCCAGCATTTT
CAISEGRGGQPQHF
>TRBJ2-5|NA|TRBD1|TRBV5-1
TGCGCCAGCAGCTTGGTTAGGACAGGGGCGAGTGGGACCCAGTACTTC
CASSLVRTGASGTQYF
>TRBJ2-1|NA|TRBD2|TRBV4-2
TGTGCCAGCAGCCTTCGACTAGCGGGGGGTAATGAGCAGTTCTTC
CASSLRLAGGNEQFF
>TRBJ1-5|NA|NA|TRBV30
TGTGCCTGGAGTGTACGTTCAGGGAACAATCAGCCCCAGCATTTT
CAWSVRSGNNQPQHF
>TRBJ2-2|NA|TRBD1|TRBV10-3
TGTGCCATCAGCTCAACAGGGGGCGGGGAGCTGTTTTTT
CAISSTGGGELFF
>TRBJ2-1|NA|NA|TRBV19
TGTGCCAGTAGTATTGGAGGGGACAATGAGCAGTTCTTC
CASSIGGDNEQFF
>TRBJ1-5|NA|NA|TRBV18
TGTGCCAGCTCACCAGCGGGGGCCGGATCAAATTTGCCCCAGCATTTT
CASSPAGAGSNLPQHF
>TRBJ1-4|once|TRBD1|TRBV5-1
TGCGCCAGCAGCTTAGGGGGACAGGGGGCGGAAAAACTGTTTTTT
CASSLGGQGAEKLFF
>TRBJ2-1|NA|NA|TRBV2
TGTGCCAGCAGCTACAGGGAAAATAATGAGCAGTTCTTC
CASSYRENNEQFF
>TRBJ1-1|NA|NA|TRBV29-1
TGCAGCGTTGAACTTTTGGCAGGGGAGACTGAAGCTTTCTTT
CSVELLAGETEAFF
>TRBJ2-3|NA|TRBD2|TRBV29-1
TGCAGCGTTGGCCCCGGACTAGCGGGGGGGTCAGATACGCAGTATTTT
CSVGPGLAGGSDTQYF
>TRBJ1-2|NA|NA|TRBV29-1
TGCAGCGTTGAATCGTCCGGGTACGGCTACACCTTC
CSVESSGYGYTF
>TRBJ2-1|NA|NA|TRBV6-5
TGTGCCAGCAGTTACTCAACTAGGGATAGGGCTGAGCAGTTCTTC
CASSYSTRDRAEQFF
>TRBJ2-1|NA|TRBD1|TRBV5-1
TGCGCCAGCAGCTTGGCCCGTGGGACAGGGGTAAATGAGCAGTTCTTC
CASSLARGTGVNEQFF
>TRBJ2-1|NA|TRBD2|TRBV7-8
TGTGCCAGCAGCGCACCGGGAGGTAACGGGGGTGAGCAGTTCTTC
CASSAPGGNGGEQFF
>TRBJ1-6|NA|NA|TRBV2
TGTGCCAGCAGTGGCCCGGCGGGGGGCCAAAATTCACCCCTCCACTTT
CASSGPAGGQNSPLHF
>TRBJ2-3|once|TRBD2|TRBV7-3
TGTGCCAGCAGCCTCCGACTAGCGGGTAGCACAGATACGCAGTATTTT
CASSLRLAGSTDTQYF
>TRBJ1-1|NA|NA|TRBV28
TGTGCCAGCAGTTTAGGGGAGGGTATTGAAGCTTTCTTT
CASSLGEGIEAFF
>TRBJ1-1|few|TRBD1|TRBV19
TGTGCCAGTAGTATCATTCAGGGACAGGGAGGGAGAACTGAAGCTTTCTTT
CASSIIQGQGGRTEAFF
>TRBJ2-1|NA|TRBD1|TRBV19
TGTGCCAGTAGTATCGGGACAGGGAGCTCCTACAATGAGCAGTTCTTC
CASSIGTGSSYNEQFF
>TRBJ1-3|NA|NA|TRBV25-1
TGTGCCAGCAGTTTTACGGGGGGAAACACCATATATTTT
CASSFTGGNTIYF
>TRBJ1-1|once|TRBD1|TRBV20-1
TGCAGTGCCCCGGGACAGATTGAAGCTTTCTTT
CSAPGQIEAFF
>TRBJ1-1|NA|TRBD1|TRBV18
TGTGCCAGCTCACCCCGCCCGGGACAGGACACTGAAGCTTTCTTT
CASSPRPGQDTEAFF
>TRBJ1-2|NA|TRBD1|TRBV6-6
TGTGCCAGCAGTTACTCCGACAGGGAGGATGGCTACACCTTC
CASSYSDREDGYTF
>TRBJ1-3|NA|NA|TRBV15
TGTGCCACCAGCAGAGATCACTACACCATATATTTT
CATSRDHYTIYF
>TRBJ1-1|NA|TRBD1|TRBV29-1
TGCAGCGTCCTCAAGACAGGGTCGGGCACTGAAGCTTTCTTT
CSVLKTGSGTEAFF
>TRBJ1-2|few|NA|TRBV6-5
TGTGCCAGCAGTTACCGCCAAGAGTACAGCTATGGCTACACCTTC
CASSYRQEYSYGYTF
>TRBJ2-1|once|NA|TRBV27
TGTGCCAGCAGTTTGGAAGGGCAGGGGTGGAATGAGCAGTTCTTC
CASSLEGQGWNEQFF
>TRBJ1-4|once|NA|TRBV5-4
TGTGCCAGCAGCGTACCGGGACACGTCGGTCTAGAAAAACTGTTTTTT
CASSVPGHVGLEKLFF
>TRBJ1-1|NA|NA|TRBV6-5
TGTGCCAGCAGTCCGAGGGAGGCGAGCACTGAAGCTTTCTTT
CASSPREASTEAFF
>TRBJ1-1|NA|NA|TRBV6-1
TGTGCCAGCCGCATCACAGGGAACACTGAAGCTTTCTTT
CASRITGNTEAFF
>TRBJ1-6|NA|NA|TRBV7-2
TGTGCCAGCAGCCCTCGACAGAGCTCCTATAATTCACCCCTCCACTTT
CASSPRQSSYNSPLHF
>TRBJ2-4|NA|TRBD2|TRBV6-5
TGTGCCAGCAGATCTAGCGGACTAGCCAAAAACATTCAGTACTTC
CASRSSGLAKNIQYF
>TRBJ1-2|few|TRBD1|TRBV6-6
TGTGCCAGCAGAGACGACAGGGATGGCTACACCTTC
CASRDDRDGYTF
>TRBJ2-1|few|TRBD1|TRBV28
TGTGCCAGCAGTCCAATCAAGGGACAGGGGAATCACAATGAGCAGTTCTTC
CASSPIKGQGNHNEQFF